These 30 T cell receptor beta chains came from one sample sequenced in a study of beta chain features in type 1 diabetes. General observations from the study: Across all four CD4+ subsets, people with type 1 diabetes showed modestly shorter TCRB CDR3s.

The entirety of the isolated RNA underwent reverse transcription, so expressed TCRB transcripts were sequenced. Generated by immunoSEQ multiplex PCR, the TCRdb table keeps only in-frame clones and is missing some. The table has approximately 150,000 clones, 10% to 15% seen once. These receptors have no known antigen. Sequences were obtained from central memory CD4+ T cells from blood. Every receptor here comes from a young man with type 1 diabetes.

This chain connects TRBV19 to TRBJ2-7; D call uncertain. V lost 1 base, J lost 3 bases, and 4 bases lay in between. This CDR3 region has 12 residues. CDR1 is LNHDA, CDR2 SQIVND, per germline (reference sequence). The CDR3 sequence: CASSIAGYEQYF. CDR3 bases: TGTGCCAGTAGTATAGCCGGCTACGAGCAGTACTTC.

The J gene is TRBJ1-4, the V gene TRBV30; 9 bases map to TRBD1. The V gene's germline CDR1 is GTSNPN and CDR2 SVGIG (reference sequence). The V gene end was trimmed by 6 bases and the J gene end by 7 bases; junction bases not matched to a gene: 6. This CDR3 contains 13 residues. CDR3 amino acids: CACGGTGSEKLFF. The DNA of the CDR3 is TGTGCCTGTGGGGGGACAGGGAGTGAAAAACTGTTTTTT.

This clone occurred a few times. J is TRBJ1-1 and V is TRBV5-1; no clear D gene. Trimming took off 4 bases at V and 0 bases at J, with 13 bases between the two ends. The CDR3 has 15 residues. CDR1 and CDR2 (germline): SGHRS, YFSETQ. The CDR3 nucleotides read TGCGCCAGCAGCCCCGCCCGGGCCCTGAACACTGAAGCTTTCTTT. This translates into CASSPARALNTEAFF. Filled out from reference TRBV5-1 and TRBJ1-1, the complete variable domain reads KAGVTQTPRYLIKTRGQQVTLSCSPISGHRSVSWYQQTPGQGLQFLFEYFSETQRNKGNFPGRFSGRQFSNSRSEMNVSTLELGDSALYLCASSPARALNTEAFFGQGTRLTVV.

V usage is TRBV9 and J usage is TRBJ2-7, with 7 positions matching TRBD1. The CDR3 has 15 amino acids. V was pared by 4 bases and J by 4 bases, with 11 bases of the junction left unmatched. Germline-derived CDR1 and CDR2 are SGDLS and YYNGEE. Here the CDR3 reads CASSPRQGEIYEQYF. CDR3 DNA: TGTGCCAGCAGCCCTCGACAGGGAGAAATATACGAGCAGTACTTC.

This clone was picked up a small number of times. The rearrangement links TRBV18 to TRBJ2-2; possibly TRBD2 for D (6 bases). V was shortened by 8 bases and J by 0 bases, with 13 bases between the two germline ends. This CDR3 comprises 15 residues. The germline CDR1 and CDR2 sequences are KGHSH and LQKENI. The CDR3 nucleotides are TGTGCCAGCCTCAGGGAGGATCCGAACACCGGGGAGCTGTTTTTT. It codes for CASLREDPNTGELFF. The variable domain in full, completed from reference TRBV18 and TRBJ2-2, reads NAGVMQNPRHLVRRRGQEARLRCSPMKGHSHVYWYRQLPEEGLKFMVYLQKENIIDESGMPKERFSAEFPKEGPSILRIQQVVRGDSAAYFCASLREDPNTGELFFGEGSRLTVL.

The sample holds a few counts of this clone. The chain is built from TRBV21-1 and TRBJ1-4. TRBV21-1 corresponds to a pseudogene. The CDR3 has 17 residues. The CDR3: CASSTNSGERPNEKLFF. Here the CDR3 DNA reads TGTGCCAGCAGCACAAATTCGGGGGAACGGCCGAATGAAAAACTGTTTTTT.

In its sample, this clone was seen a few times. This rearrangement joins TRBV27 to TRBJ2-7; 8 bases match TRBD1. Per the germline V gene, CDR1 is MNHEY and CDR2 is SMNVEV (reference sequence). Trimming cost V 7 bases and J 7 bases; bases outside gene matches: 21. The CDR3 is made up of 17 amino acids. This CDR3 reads CASMRLLGQGRGNEQYF. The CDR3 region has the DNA TGTGCCAGCATGAGACTACTCGGACAGGGTAGGGGGAATGAGCAGTACTTC.

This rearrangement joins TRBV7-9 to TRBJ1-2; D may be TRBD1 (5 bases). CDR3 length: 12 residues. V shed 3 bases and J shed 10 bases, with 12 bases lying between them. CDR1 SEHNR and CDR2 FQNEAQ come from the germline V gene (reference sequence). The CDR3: CASSLGEIFYTF. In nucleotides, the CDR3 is TGTGCCAGCAGCTTGGGGGAGATCTTCTACACCTTC.

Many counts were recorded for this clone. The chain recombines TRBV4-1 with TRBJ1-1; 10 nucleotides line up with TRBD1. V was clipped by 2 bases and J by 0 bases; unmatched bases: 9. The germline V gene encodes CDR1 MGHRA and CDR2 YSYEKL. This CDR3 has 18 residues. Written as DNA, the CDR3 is TGCGCCAGCAGCCAAATACCGGGACAGGGGAGTCTGAACACTGAAGCTTTCTTT. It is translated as CASSQIPGQGSLNTEAFF.

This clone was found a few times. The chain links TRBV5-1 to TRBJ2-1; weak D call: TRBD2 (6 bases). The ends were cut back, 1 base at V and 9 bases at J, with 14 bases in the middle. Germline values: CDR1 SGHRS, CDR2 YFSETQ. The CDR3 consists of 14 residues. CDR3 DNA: TGCGCCAGCAGCTTGACAACTAGCTCTGCTGAGCAGTTCTTC. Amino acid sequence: CASSLTTSSAEQFF.

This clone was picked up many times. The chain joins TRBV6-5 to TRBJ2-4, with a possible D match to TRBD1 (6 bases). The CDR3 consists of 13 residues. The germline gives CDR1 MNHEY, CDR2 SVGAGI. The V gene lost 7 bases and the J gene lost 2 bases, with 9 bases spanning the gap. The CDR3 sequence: CASTTGSKNIQYF. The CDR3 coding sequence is TGTGCCAGCACCACAGGGTCCAAAAACATTCAGTACTTC.

The CDR3 is CASSTPGGTDTQYF. The CDR3 bases are TGTGCCAGCAGTACCCCCGGGGGCACAGATACGCAGTATTTT. J is TRBJ2-3 and V is TRBV28; possible D gene TRBD2, 5 bases. V dropped 5 bases and J dropped 1 base, with 10 bases sitting between them. This CDR3 has 14 amino acids. Germline V gives CDR1 MDHEN, CDR2 SYDVKM.

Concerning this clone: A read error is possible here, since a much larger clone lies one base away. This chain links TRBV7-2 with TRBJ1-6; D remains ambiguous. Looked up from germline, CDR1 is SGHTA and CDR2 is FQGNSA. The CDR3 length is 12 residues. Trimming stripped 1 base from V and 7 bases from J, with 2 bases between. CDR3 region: CASSLVNSPLHF. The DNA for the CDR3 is TGTGCCAGCAGCTTAGTAAATTCACCCCTCCACTTT. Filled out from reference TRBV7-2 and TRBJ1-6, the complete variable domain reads GAGVSQSPSNKVTEKGKDVELRCDPISGHTALYWYRQSLGQGLEFLIYFQGNSAPDKSGLPSDRFSAERTGGSVSTLTIQRTQQEDSAVYLCASSLVNSPLHFGNGTRLTVT.

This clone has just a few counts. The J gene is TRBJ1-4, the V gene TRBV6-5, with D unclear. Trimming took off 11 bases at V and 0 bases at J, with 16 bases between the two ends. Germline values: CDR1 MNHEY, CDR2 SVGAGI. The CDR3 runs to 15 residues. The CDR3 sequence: CASKTWAATNEKLFF. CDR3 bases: TGTGCCTCCAAGACCTGGGCTGCAACTAATGAAAAACTGTTTTTT.

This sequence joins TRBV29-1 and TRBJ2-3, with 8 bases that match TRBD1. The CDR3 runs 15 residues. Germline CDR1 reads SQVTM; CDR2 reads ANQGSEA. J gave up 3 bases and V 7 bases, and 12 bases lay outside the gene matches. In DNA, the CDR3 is TGCAGCGCAACCGGACAGGGTTCGAGAACAGATACGCAGTATTTT. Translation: CSATGQGSRTDTQYF.

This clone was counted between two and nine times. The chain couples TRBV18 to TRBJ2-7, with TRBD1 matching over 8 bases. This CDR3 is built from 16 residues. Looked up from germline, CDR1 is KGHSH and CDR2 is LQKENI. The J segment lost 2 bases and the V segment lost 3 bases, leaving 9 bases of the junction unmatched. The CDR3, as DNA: TGTGCCAGCTCACCGGCGACCAGGGGGCCCACCTACGAGCAGTACTTC. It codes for CASSPATRGPTYEQYF.

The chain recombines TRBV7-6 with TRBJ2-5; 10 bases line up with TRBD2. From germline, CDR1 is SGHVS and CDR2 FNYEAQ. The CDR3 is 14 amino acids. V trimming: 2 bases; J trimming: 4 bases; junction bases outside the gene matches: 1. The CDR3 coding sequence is TGTGCCAGCAGCTTAACTAGCGGGGTAGAGACCCAGTACTTC. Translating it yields CASSLTSGVETQYF.

The CDR3, as DNA: TGCGCCAGCACCACAAGCAGGGGAGGTGAGGAGACCCAGTACTTC. Translating it yields CASTTSRGGEETQYF. V usage is TRBV5-1 and J usage is TRBJ2-5; D assignment may be TRBD1 or TRBD2 (6 bases each). CDR1 SGHRS and CDR2 YFSETQ come from the germline V gene. CDR3 size: 15 residues. Trimming took 6 bases from V and 5 from J, leaving 20 bases between them.

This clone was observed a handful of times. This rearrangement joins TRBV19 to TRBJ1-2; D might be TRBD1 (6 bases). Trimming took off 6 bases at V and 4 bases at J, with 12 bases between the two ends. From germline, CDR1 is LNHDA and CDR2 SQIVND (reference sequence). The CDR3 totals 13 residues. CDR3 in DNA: TGTGCCAGTAGCAACAGGGTAACCTATGGCTACACCTTC. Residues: CASSNRVTYGYTF.

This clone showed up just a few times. The CDR3 region has the DNA TGTGCCAGCAGCCGTCCAGGGGGCGACCGGCCCCAGCATTTT. It codes for CASSRPGGDRPQHF. The V gene is TRBV28, the J gene TRBJ1-5; 8 positions match TRBD1. The length of the CDR3 is 14 residues. Trimming removed 6 bases from V and 9 bases from J; junction bases left unmatched: 10. The germline CDR1 and CDR2 sequences are MDHEN and SYDVKM. Supplemented by reference TRBV28 and TRBJ1-5, the full variable domain reads DVKVTQSSRYLVKRTGEKVFLECVQDMDHENMFWYRQDPGLGLRLIYFSYDVKMKEKGDIPEGYSVSREKKERFSLILESASTNQTSMYLCASSRPGGDRPQHFGDGTRLSIL.

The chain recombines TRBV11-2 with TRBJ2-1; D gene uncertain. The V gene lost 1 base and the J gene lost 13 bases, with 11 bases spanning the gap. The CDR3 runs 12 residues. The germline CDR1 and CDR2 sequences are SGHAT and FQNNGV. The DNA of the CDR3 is TGTGCCAGCAGCTTAGGGGTCCGGCTACAGTTCTTC. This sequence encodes CASSLGVRLQFF. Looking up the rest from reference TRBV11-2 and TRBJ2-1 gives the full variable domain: EAGVAQSPRYKIIEKRQSVAFWCNPISGHATLYWYQQILGQGPKLLIQFQNNGVVDDSQLPKDRFSAERLKGVDSTLKIQPAKLEDSAVYLCASSLGVRLQFFGPGTRLTVL.

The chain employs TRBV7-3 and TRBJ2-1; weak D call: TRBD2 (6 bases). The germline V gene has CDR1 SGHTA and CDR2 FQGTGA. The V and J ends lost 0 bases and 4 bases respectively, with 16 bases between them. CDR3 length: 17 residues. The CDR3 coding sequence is TGTGCCAGCAGCTTAACGAGTCTGCGGGGCCAGTACAATGAGCAGTTCTTC. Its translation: CASSLTSLRGQYNEQFF.

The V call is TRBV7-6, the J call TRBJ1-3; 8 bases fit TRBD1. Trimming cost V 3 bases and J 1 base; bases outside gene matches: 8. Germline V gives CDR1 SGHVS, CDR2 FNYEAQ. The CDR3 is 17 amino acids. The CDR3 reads CASSLGIQGASGNTIYF. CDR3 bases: TGTGCCAGCAGCTTGGGTATCCAGGGGGCTTCTGGAAACACCATATATTTT.

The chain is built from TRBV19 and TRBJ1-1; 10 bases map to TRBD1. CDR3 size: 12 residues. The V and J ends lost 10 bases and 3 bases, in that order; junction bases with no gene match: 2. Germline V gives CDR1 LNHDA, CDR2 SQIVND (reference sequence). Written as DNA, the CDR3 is TGTGCCACTGGACAGGGGGACACTGAAGCTTTCTTT. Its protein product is CATGQGDTEAFF. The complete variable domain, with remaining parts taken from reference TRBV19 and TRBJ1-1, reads DGGITQSPKYLFRKEGQNVTLSCEQNLNHDAMYWYRQDPGQGLRLIYYSQIVNDFQKGDIAEGYSVSREKKESFPLTVTSAQKNPTAFYLCATGQGDTEAFFGQGTRLTVV.

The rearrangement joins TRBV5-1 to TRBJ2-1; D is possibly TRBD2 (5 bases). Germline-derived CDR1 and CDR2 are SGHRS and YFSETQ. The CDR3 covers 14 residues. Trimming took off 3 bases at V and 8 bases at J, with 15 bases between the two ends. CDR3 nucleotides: TGCGCCAGCAGCTCTACGACCCAGAGGGATGAGCAGTTCTTC. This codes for CASSSTTQRDEQFF.

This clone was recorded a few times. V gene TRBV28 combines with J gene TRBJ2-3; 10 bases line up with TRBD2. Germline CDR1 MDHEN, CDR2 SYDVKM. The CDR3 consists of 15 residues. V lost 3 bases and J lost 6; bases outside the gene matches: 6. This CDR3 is CASSFSGGVVDTQYF. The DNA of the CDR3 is TGTGCCAGCAGTTTCAGCGGGGGGGTGGTGGATACGCAGTATTTT.

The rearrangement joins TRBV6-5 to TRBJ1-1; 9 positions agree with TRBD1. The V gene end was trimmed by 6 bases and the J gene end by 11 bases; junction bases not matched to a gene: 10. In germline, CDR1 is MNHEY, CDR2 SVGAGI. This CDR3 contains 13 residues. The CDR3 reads CASRDRGILGAFF. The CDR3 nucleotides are TGTGCCAGCAGGGACAGGGGCATTCTTGGGGCTTTCTTT.

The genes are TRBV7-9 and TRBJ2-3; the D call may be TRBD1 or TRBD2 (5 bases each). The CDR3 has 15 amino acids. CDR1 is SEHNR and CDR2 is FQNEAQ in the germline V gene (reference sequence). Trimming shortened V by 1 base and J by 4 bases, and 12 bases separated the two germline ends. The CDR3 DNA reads TGTGCCAGCAGCTTAGGAGGGGCTCTCCCAGATACGCAGTATTTT. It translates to CASSLGGALPDTQYF.

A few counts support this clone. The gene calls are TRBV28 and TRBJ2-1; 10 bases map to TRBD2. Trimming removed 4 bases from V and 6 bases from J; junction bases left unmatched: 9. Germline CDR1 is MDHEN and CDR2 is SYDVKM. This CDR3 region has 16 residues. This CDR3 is CASSSPAGGAGNEQFF. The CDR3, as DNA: TGTGCCAGCAGTTCCCCAGCGGGGGGGGCCGGCAATGAGCAGTTCTTC.

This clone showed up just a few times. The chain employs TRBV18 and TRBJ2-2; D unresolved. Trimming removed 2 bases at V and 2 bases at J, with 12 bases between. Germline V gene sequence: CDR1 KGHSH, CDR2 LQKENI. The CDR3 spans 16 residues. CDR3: CASSPDLGKNTGELFF. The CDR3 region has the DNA TGTGCCAGCTCACCAGATTTGGGGAAAAACACCGGGGAGCTGTTTTTT. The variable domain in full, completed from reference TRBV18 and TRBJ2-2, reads NAGVMQNPRHLVRRRGQEARLRCSPMKGHSHVYWYRQLPEEGLKFMVYLQKENIIDESGMPKERFSAEFPKEGPSILRIQQVVRGDSAAYFCASSPDLGKNTGELFFGEGSRLTVL.